This entry concerns a single T cell receptor beta chain. Its specific antigen is unknown. Within one base of it there is no much larger clone, and no base qualities were kept. CDR1 and CDR2 are read off the germline V gene as LGHNA and YSLEER. V gives up 0 bases and J gives up 1 base, and the segment between their germline ends measures 6 bases. Its CDR3 holds 15 amino acids, cysteine through phenylalanine. The retained sequence is limited to the CDR3, 45 bases, with the frame set at the first base. This sample is drawn from a study of T cells after yellow fever vaccination (dated by TCRdb to the late 2010s). Context from the whole study: The SMART-Seq v4 Ultra Low Input RNA kit was used to prepare libraries from fractions with low cell numbers. Bulk TCR alpha and beta repertoires were sequenced longitudinally to track T-cell clones before and after primary and booster YFV17D yellow fever vaccination. Two healthy male donors, one aged 18 to 29 and one aged 30 to 39 years, were included in the cohort. Blood samples were taken at several timepoints before and after primary and secondary immunization, and bulk PBMC replicates and cell subsets were isolated. Broad study findings and their caveats: A small share of clonotypes occurred in both CD4 and CD8 compartments, likely arising from convergent recombination. Because the study included only a couple of donors, the extent to which the findings can be generalized is limited. After the booster, most clones that had expanded after primary vaccination were detected again (approximately 96% of CD4 and roughly 86% of CD8), suggesting broad maintenance of memory. Computational filtering was needed because FACS-sorted repertoires could contain abundant contaminating clonotypes from the bulk population. The secondary T-cell response was found to be weaker but faster than the primary response, with a peak reached on day 5 rather than on day 15.

The treatment or condition label, read with the paper, signifies: live attenuated yellow fever vaccine strain. A standard Ficoll-Paque protocol was used to isolate PBMCs from peripheral blood. Dynabeads CD4 and CD8 positive selection kits were used to isolate CD4 and CD8 T-cell fractions. RNA was extracted with TriZol from bulk PBMCs, CD4 and CD8 fractions, and dextramer-positive and dextramer-negative fractions. Sequencer: Illumina NovaSeq 6000. TCR cDNA was made using 5'RACE template switching, a step that added a universal primer site and unique molecular identifiers. Priming for cDNA synthesis came from both the TCR alpha and TCR beta constant segments. Two PCR steps were used to amplify libraries, with sample barcodes and sequencing adapters being added in the second step. Sequencing of libraries was done on Illumina HiSeq 2500 (2x100 bp) or NovaSeq (2x150 bp). Per the source publication's procedure: MIGEC was used to demultiplex reads and collapse the reads into UMI consensus sequences, and MiXCR was used for V(D)J alignment. Using edgeR on replicate PBMC samples, clonotypes were called vaccine-responding if FDR was below 0.01 and the log2 fold change was above 5 up to day 15. Bulk clonotypes were assigned CD4 or CD8 identity according to which sequenced CD4 or CD8 repertoire held them at higher abundance. TCRdb reprocessed the public reads (quality trimming at Q25 with fastp, clone calling with MiXCR) and kept in-frame beta chains. Under each unique CDR3 protein, matching rows form one entry showing the most common genes and DNA. It is TCRdb's table, rather than the study itself, that gives the V and J calls and clone size. Within this sample are some 240,000 distinct CDR3 sequences, with about 5.2% of them counted one time only. The ten biggest clones cover around 3.5% of the sample.

The source of this sequence is a man aged 18 to 30 who received the YFV17D yellow fever vaccine. Here the sequenced sample was CD4+ T cells sorted from PBMCs, taken on the day of the yellow fever booster vaccination. Here the chain combines TRBV4-3 and TRBJ2-2; the D gene lacks a confident call. CDR3 protein: CASSQDLGNTGELFF. At the DNA level, the sequence is TGCGCCAGCAGCCAAGATTTGGGGAACACCGGGGAGCTGTTTTTT.